This T cell receptor (beta chain) came from a study of Ad26.COV2.S vaccination and SARS-CoV-2 variants. Study summary: The Ad26.COV2.S arm of the COV1001 trial was where the donor was placed. Recipients of Ad26.COV2.S got it intramuscularly, once or twice 56 days apart.

Study outcomes and limitations: Substantial post-vaccination breadth of spike-specific CD8+ and CD4+ T cell responses was reported.

Trimming took 2 bases from V and 8 from J, leaving 10 bases between them. Germline V gene data show CDR1 as SGHKS and CDR2 as YYEKEE (reference sequence). The CDR3 consists of 13 residues. In regard to this clone: What it binds is not known.

TCRdb's copy holds only in-frame clones and misses some; the assay was immunoSEQ multiplex PCR. The sample yields about 350,000 clones, more than 85% seen once. Treatment: around 19 received Ad26.COV2.S at low or high dose, single or two shots; several received placebo; per-sample allocation not given. After the first vaccine or placebo injection, samples were drawn on day 63. The specimen comprised peripheral blood, sampled in a trial of Ad26.COV2.S vaccine versus placebo. The chain combines TRBV5-5 with TRBJ1-4, with TRBD1 as a possible D gene (6 bases). This clonotype originated in a person between 18 and 65 years old who received the Ad26.COV2.S COVID-19 vaccine or a placebo. The CDR3 DNA reads as TGTGCCAGCAGCTTCGGAGACAGGGAAAAACTGTTTTTT. As protein: CASSFGDREKLFF.